This TCR beta chain was documented in a study of T cells in Graves' hyperthyroidism and ophthalmopathy. From RNA transcripts, TCR beta CDR3 regions were amplified. The primer set for the first-round RT-PCR of the TCR CDR3 was HTBI. One entry per CDR3 protein, called by TCRdb with MiXCR from the multiplex PCR reads. The sample yields 600,000 to 650,000 distinct CDR3 sequences, around 15% seen once. The CDR3 is 15 amino acids. J gave up 5 bases and V 1 base, and 0 bases lay outside the gene matches. If no ophthalmopathy progression occurred within 18 months, Graves' hyperthyroidism was stable. In this sample, this clonotype turned up a few times.

The rearrangement joins TRBV12-3 or TRBV12-4 to TRBJ2-1; 12 bases are a match to TRBD1. The TCR was taken from a woman in her twenties or thirties with Graves' hyperthyroidism. The sample comprised blood. Here the CDR3 reads CASSLGDRGHNEQFF. The CDR3 nucleotides are TGTGCCAGCAGTTTAGGGGACAGGGGGCACAATGAGCAGTTCTTC.